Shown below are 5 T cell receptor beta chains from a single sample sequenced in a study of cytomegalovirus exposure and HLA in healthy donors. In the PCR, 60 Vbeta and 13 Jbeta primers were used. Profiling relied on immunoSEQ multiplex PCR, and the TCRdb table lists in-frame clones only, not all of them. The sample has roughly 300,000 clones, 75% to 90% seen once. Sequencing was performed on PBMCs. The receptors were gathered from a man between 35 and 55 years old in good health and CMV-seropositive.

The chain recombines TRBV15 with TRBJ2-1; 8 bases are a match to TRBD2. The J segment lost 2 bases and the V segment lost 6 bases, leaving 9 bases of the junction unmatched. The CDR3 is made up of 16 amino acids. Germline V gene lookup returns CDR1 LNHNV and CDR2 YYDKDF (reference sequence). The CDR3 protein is CATSPGTRGTYNEQFF. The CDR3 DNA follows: TGTGCCACCAGTCCCGGGACTAGGGGCACCTACAATGAGCAGTTCTTC.

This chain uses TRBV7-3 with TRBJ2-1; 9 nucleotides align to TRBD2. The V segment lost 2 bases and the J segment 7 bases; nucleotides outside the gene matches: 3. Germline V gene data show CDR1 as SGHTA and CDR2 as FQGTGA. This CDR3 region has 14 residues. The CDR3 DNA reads TGTGCCAGCAGCTTAGGACTAGCGCAGAATGAGCAGTTCTTC. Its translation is CASSLGLAQNEQFF.

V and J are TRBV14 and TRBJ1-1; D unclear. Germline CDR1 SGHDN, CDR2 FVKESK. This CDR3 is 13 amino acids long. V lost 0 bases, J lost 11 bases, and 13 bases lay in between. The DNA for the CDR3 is TGTGCCAGCAGCCAAGAGTGGAGGGCTCGGGCTTTCTTT. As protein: CASSQEWRARAFF.

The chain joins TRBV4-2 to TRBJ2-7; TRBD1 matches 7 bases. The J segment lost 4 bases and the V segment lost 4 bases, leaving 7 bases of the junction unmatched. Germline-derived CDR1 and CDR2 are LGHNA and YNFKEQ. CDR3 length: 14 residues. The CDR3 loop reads CASSRDRERYEQYF. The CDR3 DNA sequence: TGTGCCAGCAGCCGCGACAGGGAAAGGTACGAGCAGTACTTC.

The CDR3 coding sequence is TGTGCCAGCAGTCCTCAAGCTGACAGGGGCCACGAGCAGTACTTC. It encodes CASSPQADRGHEQYF. The chain employs TRBV25-1 and TRBJ2-7, with 8 nucleotides matching TRBD1. Germline CDR1 MGHDK, CDR2 SYGVNS. The CDR3 totals 15 residues. J was trimmed by 5 bases and V by 5 bases; bases with no gene match: 11.